The 21 T cell receptor beta chains below come from one sample, sequenced in a study of cytomegalovirus exposure and HLA in healthy donors. PCR employed 60 Vbeta and 13 Jbeta primers. Clones were read by immunoSEQ multiplex PCR, and TCRdb kept only the in-frame ones, dropping some. The table includes about 190,000 clones, more than 60% detected once. Sequenced material: PBMCs. The receptors were sampled from a woman aged 30 to 39 in good health and CMV-seropositive.

The chain has TRBV2 and TRBJ1-6, with D unclear. The CDR3 runs 16 residues. Germline V CDR1 and CDR2: SNHLY, FYNNEI. Trimming pared 3 bases from V and 4 bases from J, leaving 13 bases between. CDR3 DNA sequence: TGTGCCAGCAGTGAGCGGGTAGGGTCGTATAATTCACCCCTCCACTTT. Protein sequence: CASSERVGSYNSPLHF.

The chain uses TRBV29-1 and TRBJ1-6, with a weak D call TRBD1 (6 bases). Per the germline V gene, CDR1 is SQVTM and CDR2 is ANQGSEA. The CDR3 covers 14 residues. CDR3 DNA sequence: TGCAAGTGGGGGGGCAGCCTGGAGGGGCAGGATCTCCACTTT. This encodes CKWGGSLEGQDLHF.

The V call is TRBV20-1, the J call TRBJ1-1; no clear D. The V end lost 6 bases, the J end lost 5 bases, and 7 bases lay between the germline ends. The CDR3 length is 10 residues. The V gene's germline CDR1 is DFQATT and CDR2 SNEGSKA (reference sequence). The CDR3 sequence: CSASGTEAFF. CDR3 in DNA: TGCAGTGCCAGCGGGACTGAAGCTTTCTTT.

The rearrangement uses TRBV5-4 and TRBJ2-5, with D tentatively TRBD2 (5 bases). V was trimmed by 1 base and J by 4 bases, leaving 11 bases between them. The CDR3 length is 14 residues. The germline V gene has CDR1 SGHNT and CDR2 YYREEE (reference sequence). CDR3 DNA: TGTGCCAGCAGCTTGACACGGACTGGAGAGACCCAGTACTTC. Translation: CASSLTRTGETQYF.

The chain uses TRBV29-1 and TRBJ1-2, with D perhaps matching TRBD1 (6 bases). The germline CDR1 and CDR2 sequences are SQVTM and ANQGSEA. Trimming removed 3 bases from V and 7 bases from J, with 21 bases in between. The CDR3 consists of 15 residues. The CDR3 reads CSVDLTGTGQFGYTF. The CDR3 DNA sequence: TGCAGCGTTGATCTAACAGGGACGGGCCAGTTTGGCTACACCTTC.

The rearrangement links TRBV29-1 to TRBJ1-1, with 10 bases identical to TRBD1. Germline-derived CDR1 and CDR2 are SQVTM and ANQGSEA. The CDR3 loop spans 13 amino acids. With V trimmed by 1 base and J by 5 bases, 1 base remained unmatched. The CDR3 is CSVEGTGGTEAFF. In DNA, the CDR3 is TGCAGCGTTGAAGGGACAGGGGGGACTGAAGCTTTCTTT.

A few counts support this clone. V is TRBV7-2 and J is TRBJ1-1; 9 bases agree with TRBD1. Germline V CDR1 and CDR2: SGHTA, FQGNSA. The CDR3 has 15 residues. Germline trimming cut 5 bases from V and 1 base from J; bases unmatched to any gene: 5. CDR3 protein: CASSPDRGRNTEAFF. CDR3 nucleotide sequence: TGTGCCAGCAGCCCCGACAGGGGGAGGAACACTGAAGCTTTCTTT.

The chain's CDR3 is CASTPDRGREQFF. The CDR3 DNA sequence: TGTGCCAGTACCCCAGACAGGGGCCGTGAGCAGTTCTTC. The chain recombines TRBV19 with TRBJ2-1; TRBD1 agrees at 8 bases. The V segment lost 7 bases and the J segment 9 bases; nucleotides outside the gene matches: 8. The CDR3 is made up of 13 amino acids. Germline V gene data show CDR1 as LNHDA and CDR2 as SQIVND (reference sequence). Drawing the rest from reference TRBV19 and TRBJ2-1, the complete variable domain is DGGITQSPKYLFRKEGQNVTLSCEQNLNHDAMYWYRQDPGQGLRLIYYSQIVNDFQKGDIAEGYSVSREKKESFPLTVTSAQKNPTAFYLCASTPDRGREQFFGPGTRLTVL.

This clone was seen a few times. CDR3 in DNA: TGTGCCAGCACCCCCTCGGGAGGTCCCATAGGCTACGAGCAGTACTTC. Amino acids: CASTPSGGPIGYEQYF. The chain employs TRBV28 and TRBJ2-7, with TRBD2 matching over 7 bases. This CDR3 is built from 16 residues. With V trimmed by 7 bases and J by 3 bases, 15 bases remained unmatched. The germline V gene has CDR1 MDHEN and CDR2 SYDVKM.

The chain uses TRBV6-5 and TRBJ2-7; perhaps TRBD2 as D (5 bases). The CDR3 is 14 residues long. In germline, CDR1 is MNHEY, CDR2 SVGAGI. V was trimmed by 6 bases and J by 0 bases, leaving 12 bases between them. CDR3 coding DNA: TGTGCCAGCAGCTTCAACGGGAACTCCTACGAGCAGTACTTC. Its translation: CASSFNGNSYEQYF.

J is TRBJ2-5 and V is TRBV29-1; a possible D gene is TRBD1 (6 bases). The end of the DNA fits TRBJ2-7 better, so the J call may be wrong. CDR3 size: 14 residues. CDR1 is SQVTM and CDR2 is ANQGSEA in the germline V gene. This CDR3 reads CSVSRGLQVYEQYF. The CDR3 DNA follows: TGCAGCGTTAGCAGGGGCCTCCAGGTATACGAGCAGTACTTC.

The chain combines TRBV6-1 with TRBJ1-5; TRBD1 agrees at 7 bases. Unmatched junction bases numbered 5, after V lost 0 bases and J lost 6 bases. The length of the CDR3 is 15 residues. The germline V gene has CDR1 MNHNS and CDR2 SASEGT. CDR3 coding DNA: TGTGCCAGCAGTGAAGCCCGGACAGGTGGTCAGCCCCAGCATTTT. Translating gives CASSEARTGGQPQHF.

This chain links TRBV27 with TRBJ1-1, with a weak D call TRBD1 (6 bases). The CDR3 extends over 15 amino acids. Germline-derived CDR1 and CDR2 are MNHEY and SMNVEV (reference sequence). Trimming took off 1 base at V and 0 bases at J, with 9 bases between the two ends. The CDR3 sequence: CASSLYRALNTEAFF. For the CDR3, the DNA is TGTGCCAGCAGTTTATACAGGGCTTTGAACACTGAAGCTTTCTTT.

The chain has TRBV7-2 and TRBJ1-6; TRBD1 aligns across 8 bases. There are 17 residues in the CDR3. The germline V gene has CDR1 SGHTA and CDR2 FQGNSA. V dropped 3 bases and J dropped 5; count of bases not matched to a gene: 9. The CDR3 protein is CASSFFQGATHNSPLHF. For the CDR3, the DNA is TGTGCCAGCAGCTTTTTTCAGGGGGCGACCCATAATTCACCCCTCCACTTT. The full variable domain, with the rest looked up from reference TRBV7-2 and TRBJ1-6, is GAGVSQSPSNKVTEKGKDVELRCDPISGHTALYWYRQSLGQGLEFLIYFQGNSAPDKSGLPSDRFSAERTGGSVSTLTIQRTQQEDSAVYLCASSFFQGATHNSPLHFGNGTRLTVT.

The chain carries TRBV7-2 and TRBJ2-7; TRBD1 might be the D (6 bases). This CDR3 has 13 amino acids. Per germline, CDR1 SGHTA and CDR2 FQGNSA. V was pared by 3 bases and J by 3 bases, with 9 bases between. CDR3 coding DNA: TGTGCCAGCAGCTTCGACAGGAACTACGAGCAGTACTTC. It specifies CASSFDRNYEQYF.

V usage is TRBV5-1 and J usage is TRBJ2-3, with 7 nucleotides matching TRBD1. Losses at the gene ends were 3 bases for V and 2 bases for J; bases not matched to a gene: 3. The CDR3 loop spans 14 amino acids. Germline V CDR1 and CDR2: SGHRS, YFSETQ. The DNA of the CDR3 is TGCGCCAGCAGCTGGGACAGAGTCACAGATACGCAGTATTTT. Protein: CASSWDRVTDTQYF.

The J gene is TRBJ2-7, the V gene TRBV15, with D possibly being TRBD2 (6 bases). The V end was cut by 1 base, the J end by 4 bases, with 14 bases between. CDR1 LNHNV and CDR2 YYDKDF come from the germline V gene (reference sequence). The length of the CDR3 is 15 residues. The CDR3 sequence is CATSRGGGKEYEQYF. The DNA of the CDR3 is TGTGCCACCAGCAGAGGTGGAGGGAAGGAATACGAGCAGTACTTC.

The chain employs TRBV5-1 and TRBJ1-1; perhaps TRBD1 as D (5 bases). V dropped 2 bases and J dropped 0 bases, with 11 bases sitting between them. Germline V CDR1 and CDR2: SGHRS, YFSETQ. The CDR3 has 15 amino acids. The CDR3 loop reads CASSFYGQMNTEAFF. DNA of the CDR3: TGCGCCAGCAGCTTTTATGGACAAATGAACACTGAAGCTTTCTTT.

A few counts support this clone. This chain uses TRBV5-5 with TRBJ1-6; 11 nucleotides line up with TRBD1. Losses at the gene ends were 1 base for V and 8 bases for J; bases not matched to a gene: 8. Germline CDR1 reads SGHKS; CDR2 reads YYEKEE (reference sequence). The CDR3 totals 17 residues. CDR3 sequence reads: CASSLTPGTGGDSPLHF. The CDR3 DNA reads as TGTGCCAGCAGCTTGACCCCCGGGACAGGGGGGGATTCACCCCTCCACTTT.

The V call is TRBV20-1, the J call TRBJ1-4; no clear D. Germline values: CDR1 DFQATT, CDR2 SNEGSKA (reference sequence). The length of the CDR3 is 10 residues. Trimming took off 2 bases at V and 8 bases at J, with 3 bases between the two ends. CDR3 sequence: CSARSEKLFF. DNA for the CDR3: TGCAGTGCTAGATCGGAAAAACTGTTTTTT.

This clone was observed a few times. The genes are TRBV5-4 and TRBJ2-7, with 11 positions matching TRBD1. The germline V gene encodes CDR1 SGHNT and CDR2 YYREEE (reference sequence). This CDR3 spans 19 amino acids. Trimming took 6 bases from V and 4 from J; bases not matched to a gene: 21. The CDR3 here is CASNHRPLRTGGLEYEQYF. CDR3 nucleotide sequence: TGTGCCAGCAACCATCGCCCCCTTAGGACAGGGGGCCTCGAATACGAGCAGTACTTC.